Presented here are 18 T cell receptor beta chains from one specimen sequenced in a study of cytomegalovirus exposure and HLA in healthy donors. The PCR ran on 60 Vbeta and 13 Jbeta primers. Clones were sequenced by immunoSEQ multiplex PCR, and TCRdb holds only the in-frame ones, with some missing. The table lists 110,000 or so clones, under 90% of them singletons, with 2% to 2.5% in the top ten. Sequencing used PBMCs. These receptors were obtained from a woman aged 40 to 49 in good health and CMV-seronegative.

The V and J genes are TRBV6-1 and TRBJ2-3; D is unclear. Trimming cost V 5 bases and J 5 bases, with 8 bases left between them. Germline CDR1 and CDR2: MNHNS and SASEGT. CDR3 length: 12 residues. The CDR3 reads CASSSSGDTQYF. The CDR3 DNA is TGTGCCAGCAGTTCCTCAGGAGATACGCAGTATTTT.

This chain links TRBV7-9 with TRBJ1-4; 9 nucleotides match TRBD1. With 8 bases clipped from V and 0 bases from J, the junction kept 13 bases outside the gene matches. Germline assignment: CDR1 SEHNR and CDR2 FQNEAQ (reference sequence). This CDR3 comprises 18 residues. The CDR3 loop reads CASLPWVGQGSTNEKLFF. DNA for the CDR3: TGTGCCAGCCTGCCCTGGGTAGGACAGGGGTCAACTAATGAAAAACTGTTTTTT.

This clone is a singleton in its sample. The chain uses TRBV18 and TRBJ2-2; TRBD2 agrees at 8 bases. The CDR3 is made up of 16 amino acids. Germline V gene data show CDR1 as KGHSH and CDR2 as LQKENI. With 0 bases clipped from V and 6 bases from J, the junction kept 6 bases outside the gene matches. The chain's CDR3 is CASSPPSSGFPGELFF. Written as DNA, the CDR3 is TGTGCCAGCTCACCACCGTCTAGCGGGTTCCCCGGGGAGCTGTTTTTT.

This clone was observed once. This chain links TRBV5-4 with TRBJ1-2; perhaps TRBD1 as D (6 bases). The CDR3 sequence is 13 residues long. Trimming removed 4 bases at V and 4 bases at J, with 11 bases between. Germline CDR1 is SGHNT and CDR2 is YYREEE (reference sequence). CDR3 DNA sequence: TGTGCCAGCAGCGCTAGGACAGCCTATGGCTACACCTTC. This encodes CASSARTAYGYTF.

The V call is TRBV7-9, the J call TRBJ2-1, with D perhaps TRBD2 (5 bases). Germline CDR1 reads SEHNR; CDR2 reads FQNEAQ (reference sequence). This CDR3 is 12 amino acids long. Trimming stripped 2 bases from V and 11 bases from J, with 10 bases between. The CDR3 region is CASSLWAGQQFF. The CDR3 DNA reads TGTGCCAGCAGCTTATGGGCGGGTCAGCAGTTCTTC.

The rearrangement links TRBV10-1 to TRBJ2-3, with D perhaps matching TRBD2 (5 bases). Germline CDR1 WNHNN, CDR2 SYGVQD (reference sequence). The CDR3 runs to 14 residues. The germline V and J ends were trimmed by 1 base and 6 bases, with 11 bases remaining between them. The CDR3 DNA sequence: TGCGCCAGCAGTGAGTTGAGGGATTGGGATACGCAGTATTTT. Translating it yields CASSELRDWDTQYF.

The table lists this clone with a few counts. The chain employs TRBV6-6 and TRBJ2-7; D may be TRBD2 (6 bases). V dropped 5 bases and J dropped 7 bases, with 12 bases sitting between them. This CDR3 contains 12 residues. CDR1 MNHNY and CDR2 SVGAGI come from the germline V gene (reference sequence). The CDR3 sequence is CASSLVGGEQYF. The CDR3 DNA reads as TGTGCCAGCAGTCTTGTCGGAGGGGAGCAGTACTTC.

This chain joins TRBV10-3 and TRBJ2-5; 10 bases match TRBD2. The J call is uncertain, as TRBJ2-7 better fits the DNA end. The CDR3 loop spans 14 amino acids. From germline, CDR1 is ENHRY and CDR2 SYGVKD. DNA for the CDR3: TGTGCCGTTCAACCTAGCGGGGGCACCTACGAGCAGTACTTC. Amino acids: CAVQPSGGTYEQYF.

The V and J genes are TRBV7-9 and TRBJ1-1; 9 bases fit TRBD1. The CDR3 length is 16 residues. Trimming cost V 2 bases and J 1 base; bases outside gene matches: 5. CDR1 and CDR2 from the germline V gene are SEHNR and FQNEAQ (reference sequence). The chain's CDR3 is CASSLKGTGTNTEAFF. DNA of the CDR3: TGTGCCAGCAGCTTAAAGGGGACAGGGACGAACACTGAAGCTTTCTTT.

V gene TRBV28 combines with J gene TRBJ2-3; 8 nucleotides align to TRBD1. This CDR3 is built from 15 residues. V dropped 5 bases and J dropped 4; count of bases not matched to a gene: 8. Germline V gene lookup returns CDR1 MDHEN and CDR2 SYDVKM. The CDR3 loop is CASSRARGHADTQYF. For the CDR3, the DNA is TGTGCCAGCAGTCGAGCCAGGGGGCATGCAGATACGCAGTATTTT.

This rearrangement joins TRBV7-6 to TRBJ2-7; 7 bases line up with TRBD2. With 3 bases clipped from V and 1 base from J, the junction kept 3 bases outside the gene matches. This CDR3 spans 14 amino acids. From germline, CDR1 is SGHVS and CDR2 FNYEAQ. CDR3 in DNA: TGTGCCAGCAGCTTTGGGGGGGGTTCCTACGAGCAGTACTTC. Residues: CASSFGGGSYEQYF.

The chain is built from TRBV13 and TRBJ2-2; D remains ambiguous. Germline CDR1 is PRHDT and CDR2 is FYEKMQ (reference sequence). Between the trimmed V and J ends, which lost 3 bases and 1 base, there was a span of 3 bases. CDR3 length: 13 residues. This CDR3 reads CASSFQNTGELFF. The CDR3 nucleotides are TGTGCCAGCAGCTTCCAGAACACCGGGGAGCTGTTTTTT.

V and J are TRBV30 and TRBJ1-1; TRBD1 is a possible D gene (5 bases). The CDR3 sequence is 13 residues long. Trimming removed 0 bases from V and 3 bases from J, with 8 bases in between. The germline gives CDR1 GTSNPN, CDR2 SVGIG (reference sequence). DNA of the CDR3: TGTGCCTGGAGTGTAAAAGGGGACACTGAAGCTTTCTTT. Its translation: CAWSVKGDTEAFF.

The gene calls are TRBV30 and TRBJ1-2, with 7 bases aligning to TRBD1. This CDR3 region has 17 residues. V lost 0 bases, J lost 8 bases, and 18 bases stayed unmatched. Germline CDR1 and CDR2: GTSNPN and SVGIG (reference sequence). The CDR3: CAWSVLGGRQGVGGYTF. The CDR3 DNA sequence: TGTGCCTGGAGTGTATTGGGCGGTCGGCAGGGGGTAGGAGGCTACACCTTC.

This clone was seen a few times. The J gene is TRBJ2-5, the V gene TRBV5-1; D possibly corresponds to TRBD2 (6 bases). V dropped 1 base and J dropped 5 bases, with 9 bases sitting between them. The CDR3 runs 13 residues. Germline CDR1 SGHRS, CDR2 YFSETQ. CDR3 DNA sequence: TGCGCCAGCAGCTTGACTAGCTTGGAGACCCAGTACTTC. It yields the protein CASSLTSLETQYF.

The table lists this clone with a count of one. J is TRBJ2-3 and V is TRBV27, with 11 bases that match TRBD2. Unmatched junction bases numbered 7, after V lost 3 bases and J lost 5 bases. The CDR3 runs 16 residues. The germline gives CDR1 MNHEY, CDR2 SMNVEV (reference sequence). The CDR3 here is CASSFLAGGLGDTQYF. CDR3 bases: TGTGCCAGCAGTTTCTTAGCGGGGGGGCTAGGAGATACGCAGTATTTT.

V usage is TRBV5-1 and J usage is TRBJ1-2, with a tentative D call TRBD1 (5 bases). Between the trimmed V and J ends, which lost 3 bases and 0 bases, there was a span of 9 bases. The CDR3 is 14 amino acids. Looked up from germline, CDR1 is SGHRS and CDR2 is YFSETQ. The CDR3 DNA reads TGCGCCAGCAGCTGGACACCAACTAACTATGGCTACACCTTC. As protein: CASSWTPTNYGYTF.

The V gene is TRBV2, the J gene TRBJ1-1; D not resolved. The CDR3 consists of 14 residues. The V and J ends lost 3 bases and 5 bases respectively, with 13 bases between them. The germline V gene has CDR1 SNHLY and CDR2 FYNNEI. The DNA for the CDR3 is TGTGCCAGCAGTGAGAGGAAGGATATAACTGAAGCTTTCTTT. Amino acid sequence: CASSERKDITEAFF.